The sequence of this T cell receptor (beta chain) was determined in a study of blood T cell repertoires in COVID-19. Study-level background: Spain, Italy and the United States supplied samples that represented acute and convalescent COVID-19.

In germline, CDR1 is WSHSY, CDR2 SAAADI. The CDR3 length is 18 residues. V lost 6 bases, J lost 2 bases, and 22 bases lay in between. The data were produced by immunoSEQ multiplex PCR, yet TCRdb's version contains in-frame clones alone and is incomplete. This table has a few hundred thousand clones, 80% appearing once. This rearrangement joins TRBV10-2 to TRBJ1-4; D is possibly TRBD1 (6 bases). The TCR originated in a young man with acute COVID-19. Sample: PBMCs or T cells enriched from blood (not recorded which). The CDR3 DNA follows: TGCGCCAGCAGCAAGGGTCAGGGGCTGATGGGCACTAATGAAAAACTGTTTTTT. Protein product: CASSKGQGLMGTNEKLFF.